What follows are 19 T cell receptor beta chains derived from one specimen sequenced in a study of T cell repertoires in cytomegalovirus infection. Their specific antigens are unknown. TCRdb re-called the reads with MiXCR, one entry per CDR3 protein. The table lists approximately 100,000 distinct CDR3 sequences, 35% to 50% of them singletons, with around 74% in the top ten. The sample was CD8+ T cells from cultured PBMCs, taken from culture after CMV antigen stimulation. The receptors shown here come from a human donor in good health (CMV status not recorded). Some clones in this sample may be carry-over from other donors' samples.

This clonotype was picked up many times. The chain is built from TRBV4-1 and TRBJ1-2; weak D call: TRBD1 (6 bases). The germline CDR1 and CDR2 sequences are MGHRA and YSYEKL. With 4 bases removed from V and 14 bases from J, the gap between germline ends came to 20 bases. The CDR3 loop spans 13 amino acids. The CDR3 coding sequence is TGCGCCAGCAGCCCCGACACAGGGATGGGTTGTACCTTC. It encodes CASSPDTGMGCTF.

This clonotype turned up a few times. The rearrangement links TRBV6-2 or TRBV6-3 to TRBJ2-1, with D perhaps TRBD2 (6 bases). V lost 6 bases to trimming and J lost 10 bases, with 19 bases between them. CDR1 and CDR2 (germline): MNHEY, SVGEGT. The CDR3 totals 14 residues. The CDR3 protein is CASSPVLGTGEQFF. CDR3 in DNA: TGTGCCAGCAGCCCCGTCCTCGGGACTGGAGAGCAGTTCTTC.

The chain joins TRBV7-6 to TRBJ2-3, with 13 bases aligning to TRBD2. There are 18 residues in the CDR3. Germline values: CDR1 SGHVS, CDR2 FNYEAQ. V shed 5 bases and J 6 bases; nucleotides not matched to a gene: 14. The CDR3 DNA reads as TGTGCCAGCAGCCTCCCGGGGACTAGCGGGGACCAGCTCGATACGCAGTATTTT. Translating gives CASSLPGTSGDQLDTQYF.

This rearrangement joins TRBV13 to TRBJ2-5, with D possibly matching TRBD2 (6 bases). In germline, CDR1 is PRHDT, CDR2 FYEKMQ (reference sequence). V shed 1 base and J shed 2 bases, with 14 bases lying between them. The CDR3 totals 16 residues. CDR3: CASSLEPAGIQETQYF. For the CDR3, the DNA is TGTGCCAGCAGCTTAGAGCCAGCGGGTATTCAAGAGACCCAGTACTTC. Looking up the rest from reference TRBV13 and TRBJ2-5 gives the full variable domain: AAGVIQSPRHLIKEKRETATLKCYPIPRHDTVYWYQQGPGQDPQFLISFYEKMQSDKGSIPDRFSAQQFSDYHSELNMSSLELGDSALYFCASSLEPAGIQETQYFGPGTRLLVL.

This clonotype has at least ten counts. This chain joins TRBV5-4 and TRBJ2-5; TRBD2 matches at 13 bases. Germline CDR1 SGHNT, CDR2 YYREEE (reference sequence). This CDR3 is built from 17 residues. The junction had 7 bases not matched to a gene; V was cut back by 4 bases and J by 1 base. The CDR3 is CASSGKGLAGLQETQYF. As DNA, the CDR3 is TGTGCCAGCAGCGGCAAGGGACTAGCGGGGCTCCAAGAGACCCAGTACTTC. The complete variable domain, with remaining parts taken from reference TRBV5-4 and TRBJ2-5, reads ETGVTQSPTHLIKTRGQQVTLRCSSQSGHNTVSWYQQALGQGPQFIFQYYREEENGRGNFPPRFSGLQFPNYSSELNVNALELDDSALYLCASSGKGLAGLQETQYFGPGTRLLVL.

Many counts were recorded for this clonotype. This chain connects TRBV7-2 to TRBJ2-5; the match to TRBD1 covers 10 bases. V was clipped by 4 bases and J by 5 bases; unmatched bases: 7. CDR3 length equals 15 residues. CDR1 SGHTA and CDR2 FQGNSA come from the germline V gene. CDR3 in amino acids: CASSSSGTGAETQYF. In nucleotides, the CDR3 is TGTGCCAGCAGCTCTTCCGGGACAGGGGCTGAGACCCAGTACTTC.

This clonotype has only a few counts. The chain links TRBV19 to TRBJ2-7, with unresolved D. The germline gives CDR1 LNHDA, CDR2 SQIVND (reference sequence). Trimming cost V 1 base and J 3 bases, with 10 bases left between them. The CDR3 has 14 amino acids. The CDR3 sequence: CASSIGPTDYEQYF. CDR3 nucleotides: TGTGCCAGTAGTATAGGACCCACGGACTACGAGCAGTACTTC.

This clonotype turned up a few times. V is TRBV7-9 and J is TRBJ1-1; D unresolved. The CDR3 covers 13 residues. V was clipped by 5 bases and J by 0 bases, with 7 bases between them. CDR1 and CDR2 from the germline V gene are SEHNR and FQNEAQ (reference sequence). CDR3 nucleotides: TGTGCCAGCAGCACCGGGATGAACACTGAAGCTTTCTTT. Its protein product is CASSTGMNTEAFF. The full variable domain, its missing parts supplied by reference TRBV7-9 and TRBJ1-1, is DTGVSQNPRHKITKRGQNVTFRCDPISEHNRLYWYRQTLGQGPEFLTYFQNEAQLEKSRLLSDRFSAERPKGSFSTLEIQRTEQGDSAMYLCASSTGMNTEAFFGQGTRLTVV.

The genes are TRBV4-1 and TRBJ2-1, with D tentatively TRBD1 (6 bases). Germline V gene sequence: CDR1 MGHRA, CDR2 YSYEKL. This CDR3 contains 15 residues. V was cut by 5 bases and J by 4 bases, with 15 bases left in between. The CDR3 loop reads CASSDTRGGYNEQFF. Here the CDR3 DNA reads TGCGCCAGCAGCGACACAAGAGGGGGATACAATGAGCAGTTCTTC.

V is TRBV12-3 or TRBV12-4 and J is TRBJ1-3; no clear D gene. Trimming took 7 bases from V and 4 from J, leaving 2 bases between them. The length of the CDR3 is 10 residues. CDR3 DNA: TGTGCCAGCACGGGAAACACCATATATTTT. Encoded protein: CASTGNTIYF.

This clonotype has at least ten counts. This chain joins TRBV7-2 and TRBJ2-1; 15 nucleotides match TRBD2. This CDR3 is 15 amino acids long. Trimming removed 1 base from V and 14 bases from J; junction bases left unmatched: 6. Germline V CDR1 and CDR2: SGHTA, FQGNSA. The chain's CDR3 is CASSLGTSGGALEFF. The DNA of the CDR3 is TGTGCCAGCAGCTTAGGGACTAGCGGGGGGGCCCTTGAGTTCTTC.

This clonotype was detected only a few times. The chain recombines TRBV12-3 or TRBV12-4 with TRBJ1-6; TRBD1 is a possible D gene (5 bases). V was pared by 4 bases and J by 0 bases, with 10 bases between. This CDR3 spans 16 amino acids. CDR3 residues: CASSSGGSSYNSPLHF. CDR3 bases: TGTGCCAGCAGTTCCGGGGGTAGCTCCTATAATTCACCCCTCCACTTT.

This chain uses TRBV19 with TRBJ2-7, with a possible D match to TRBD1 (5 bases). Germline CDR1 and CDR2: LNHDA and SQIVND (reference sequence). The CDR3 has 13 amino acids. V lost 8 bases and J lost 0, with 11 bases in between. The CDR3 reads CASLFRVSYEQYF. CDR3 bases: TGTGCCAGTCTTTTCAGGGTCTCCTACGAGCAGTACTTC. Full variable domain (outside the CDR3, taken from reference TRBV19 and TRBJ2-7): DGGITQSPKYLFRKEGQNVTLSCEQNLNHDAMYWYRQDPGQGLRLIYYSQIVNDFQKGDIAEGYSVSREKKESFPLTVTSAQKNPTAFYLCASLFRVSYEQYFGPGTRLTVT.

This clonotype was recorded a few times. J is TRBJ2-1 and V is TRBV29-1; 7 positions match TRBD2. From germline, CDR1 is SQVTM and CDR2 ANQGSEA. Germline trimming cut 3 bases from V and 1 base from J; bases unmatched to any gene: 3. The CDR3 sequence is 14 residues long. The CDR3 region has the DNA TGCAGCGTTGAGGGAGGGCAGTCCTACAATGAGCAGTTCTTC. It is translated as CSVEGGQSYNEQFF.

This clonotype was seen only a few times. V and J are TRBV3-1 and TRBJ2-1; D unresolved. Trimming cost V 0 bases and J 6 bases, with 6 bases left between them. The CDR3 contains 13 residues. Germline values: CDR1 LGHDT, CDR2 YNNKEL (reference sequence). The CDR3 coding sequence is TGTGCCAGCAGCCAAGATCTCCGCAATGAGCAGTTCTTC. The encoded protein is CASSQDLRNEQFF.

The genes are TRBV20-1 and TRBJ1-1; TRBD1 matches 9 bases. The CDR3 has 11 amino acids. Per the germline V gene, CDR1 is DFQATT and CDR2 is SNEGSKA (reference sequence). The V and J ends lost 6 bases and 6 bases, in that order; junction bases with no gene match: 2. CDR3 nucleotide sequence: TGCAGTGCGAGGACAGGGGCTGAAGCTTTCTTT. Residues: CSARTGAEAFF.

The CDR3 coding sequence is TGTGCCAGCAGTTTTGGAGCGGGTTACGAGACCCAGTACTTC. Protein sequence: CASSFGAGYETQYF. The chain has TRBV27 and TRBJ2-5; tentative D call: TRBD2 (6 bases). Germline values: CDR1 MNHEY, CDR2 SMNVEV (reference sequence). The ends were cut back, 3 bases at V and 5 bases at J, with 13 bases in the middle. The CDR3 length is 14 residues.

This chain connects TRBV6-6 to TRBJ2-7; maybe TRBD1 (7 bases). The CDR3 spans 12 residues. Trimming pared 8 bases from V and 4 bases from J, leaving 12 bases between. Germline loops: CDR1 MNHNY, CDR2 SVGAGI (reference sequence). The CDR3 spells CASAPGGYEQYF. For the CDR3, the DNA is TGTGCCAGCGCCCCAGGGGGGTACGAGCAGTACTTC.

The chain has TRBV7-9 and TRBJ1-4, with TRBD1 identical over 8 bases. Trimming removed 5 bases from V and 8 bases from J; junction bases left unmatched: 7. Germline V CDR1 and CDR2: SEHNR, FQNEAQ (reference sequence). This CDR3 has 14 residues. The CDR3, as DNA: TGTGCCAGCAGCGCGGACAGGGCAAGCGAAAAACTGTTTTTT. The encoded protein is CASSADRASEKLFF.